The 27 T cell receptor beta chains below come from one sample, sequenced in a study of blood T cell repertoires in COVID-19. Sequencing used immunoSEQ multiplex PCR; TCRdb keeps in-frame clones, though not all of them. The profile shows 140,000 to 150,000 clones, around 81% of them singletons. Sequencing was performed on PBMCs or T cells enriched from blood (not recorded which). Receptors were obtained from a woman between 35 and 50 years old who had recovered from COVID-19.

This clone appeared a single time. The gene calls are TRBV15 and TRBJ1-1; the D gene is possibly TRBD1 (6 bases). The CDR3 sequence is 15 residues long. Germline assignment: CDR1 LNHNV and CDR2 YYDKDF (reference sequence). V was trimmed by 1 base and J by 4 bases, leaving 13 bases between them. CDR3 residues: CATSRGSGAGTEAFF. CDR3 sequence (DNA): TGTGCCACCAGCAGAGGATCAGGGGCTGGCACTGAAGCTTTCTTT.

About this clone itself: The DNA is left out, because the CDR3 cannot be placed on it with certainty; the CDR3 is given as TCRdb lists it. V usage is TRBV21-1 and J usage is TRBJ2-7; the D call TRBD1 from the table was never checked on the DNA. TRBV21-1 is a known pseudogene. The CDR3 contains 15 residues when both ends are counted. Here the CDR3 reads CASSKVGTGAYEQYF.

The gene calls are TRBV24-1 and TRBJ2-2, with 7 bases identical to TRBD1. J lost 2 bases, V lost 3 bases, and 8 bases had no gene match. CDR1 is KGHDR, CDR2 SFDVKD, per germline. The CDR3 loop spans 17 amino acids. CDR3 amino acids: CATSDPKTGPNTGELFF. The CDR3 DNA is TGTGCCACCAGTGATCCCAAGACAGGGCCCAACACCGGGGAGCTGTTTTTT.

The V call is TRBV30, the J call TRBJ2-7; D may be TRBD1 (5 bases). CDR1 and CDR2 from the germline V gene are GTSNPN and SVGIG (reference sequence). Trimming removed 1 base at V and 12 bases at J, with 13 bases between. The CDR3 extends over 11 amino acids. CDR3 region: CAWSDRLTWYF. In DNA, the CDR3 is TGTGCCTGGAGTGACAGGCTTACATGGTACTTC.

This rearrangement joins TRBV5-1 to TRBJ2-3; D unresolved. This CDR3 comprises 16 residues. V lost 0 bases and J lost 1, with 12 bases in between. In germline, CDR1 is SGHRS, CDR2 YFSETQ. CDR3 residues: CASSLGFGLGTDTQYF. The DNA of the CDR3 is TGCGCCAGCAGCTTGGGATTCGGTTTGGGCACAGATACGCAGTATTTT.

The chain combines TRBV30 with TRBJ1-4; 7 bases are shared with TRBD1. Trimming cost V 7 bases and J 8 bases; bases outside gene matches: 7. Germline V lookup: CDR1 GTSNPN, CDR2 SVGIG (reference sequence). CDR3 length: 12 residues. The CDR3 region has the DNA TGTGCCTCGTTCCGGGACAGCGAAAAACTGTTTTTT. This translates into CASFRDSEKLFF.

The chain's CDR3 is CAWSRTGGAYEQYF. CDR3 nucleotide sequence: TGTGCCTGGAGTCGAACAGGGGGCGCGTACGAGCAGTACTTC. The chain is built from TRBV30 and TRBJ2-7; the match to TRBD1 covers 9 bases. Germline-derived CDR1 and CDR2 are GTSNPN and SVGIG (reference sequence). V trimming: 2 bases; J trimming: 4 bases; junction bases outside the gene matches: 6. This CDR3 spans 14 amino acids.

This chain connects TRBV9 to TRBJ2-2; TRBD1 matches 9 bases. This CDR3 has 16 residues. The J segment lost 4 bases and the V segment lost 6 bases, leaving 10 bases of the junction unmatched. The V gene's germline CDR1 is SGDLS and CDR2 YYNGEE. The CDR3 region is CASTPERTGVTGELFF. DNA for the CDR3: TGTGCCAGCACCCCCGAGCGGACAGGGGTCACCGGGGAGCTGTTTTTT.

The V call is TRBV3-1 (or the pseudogene TRBV3-2), the J call TRBJ2-5; TRBD1 matches at 11 bases. V trimming: 4 bases; J trimming: 4 bases; junction bases outside the gene matches: 5. Per germline, CDR1 LGHDT and CDR2 YNNKEL (reference sequence). The CDR3 extends over 15 amino acids. The CDR3 sequence: CASSLGTGGGETQYF. The CDR3 DNA reads as TGTGCCAGCAGCCTGGGGACAGGGGGTGGAGAGACCCAGTACTTC.

The chain is built from TRBV19 and TRBJ2-5; the D gene is possibly TRBD2 (6 bases). V dropped 6 bases and J dropped 4 bases, with 21 bases sitting between them. The CDR3 loop spans 16 amino acids. Germline assignment: CDR1 LNHDA and CDR2 SQIVND (reference sequence). DNA for the CDR3: TGTGCCAGTAGCCCCCGGGACTTCCCAAACAGAGAGACCCAGTACTTC. Its protein is CASSPRDFPNRETQYF. The complete variable domain, with remaining parts taken from reference TRBV19 and TRBJ2-5, reads DGGITQSPKYLFRKEGQNVTLSCEQNLNHDAMYWYRQDPGQGLRLIYYSQIVNDFQKGDIAEGYSVSREKKESFPLTVTSAQKNPTAFYLCASSPRDFPNRETQYFGPGTRLLVL.

The chain joins TRBV18 to TRBJ2-1; 8 positions match TRBD2. CDR1 and CDR2 (germline): KGHSH, LQKENI. The V segment lost 1 base and the J segment 0 bases; nucleotides outside the gene matches: 5. The CDR3 runs 17 residues. CDR3 protein: CASSPLIAGYSYNEQFF. For the CDR3, the DNA is TGTGCCAGCTCACCACTAATAGCGGGGTACTCCTACAATGAGCAGTTCTTC.

The V gene is TRBV6-5, the J gene TRBJ1-6; a weak D match, TRBD1 (6 bases). This CDR3 spans 15 amino acids. Germline CDR1 MNHEY, CDR2 SVGAGI. The V and J ends lost 5 bases and 3 bases respectively, with 11 bases between them. The CDR3 loop reads CASSRTVSYNSPLHF. The CDR3 DNA follows: TGTGCCAGCAGTAGGACAGTGAGCTATAATTCACCCCTCCACTTT.

The chain carries TRBV4-1 and TRBJ2-7, with TRBD2 identical over 7 bases. Germline trimming cut 4 bases from V and 0 bases from J; bases unmatched to any gene: 9. Germline-derived CDR1 and CDR2 are MGHRA and YSYEKL. CDR3 size: 16 residues. Here the CDR3 reads CASSPRQRGNSYEQYF. In DNA form, the CDR3 reads TGCGCCAGCAGCCCCCGACAGCGGGGTAACTCCTACGAGCAGTACTTC.

The rearrangement uses TRBV7-6 and TRBJ2-1; 8 bases align to TRBD2. J gave up 0 bases and V 4 bases, and 20 bases lay outside the gene matches. Germline assignment: CDR1 SGHVS and CDR2 FNYEAQ. The CDR3 contains 21 residues. DNA for the CDR3: TGTGCCAGCAGCTCGTTGTTGATTTTTGACAGCGGGGGTAGCTCCTACAATGAGCAGTTCTTC. It yields the protein CASSSLLIFDSGGSSYNEQFF.

This chain uses TRBV3-1 (or the pseudogene TRBV3-2) with TRBJ2-3, with D perhaps TRBD2 (5 bases). This CDR3 region has 12 residues. V was clipped by 0 bases and J by 11 bases, with 9 bases between them. The germline CDR1 and CDR2 sequences are LGHDT and YNNKEL (reference sequence). The CDR3 coding sequence is TGTGCCAGCAGCCAAGATAGGACTCTGCAGTATTTT. Protein: CASSQDRTLQYF.

This clone was seen just once. CDR3 loop: CASSPGGHTDTQYF. The CDR3 region has the DNA TGTGCCAGCAGCCCCGGGGGGCACACAGATACGCAGTATTTT. The V and J genes are TRBV28 and TRBJ2-3; a weak D match, TRBD2 (7 bases). V lost 6 bases and J lost 2, with 12 bases in between. The germline CDR1 and CDR2 sequences are MDHEN and SYDVKM. The CDR3 loop spans 14 amino acids.

CDR3 coding DNA: TGCGCCAGCAGCTTGGCCGAGTGGCAGGGAGGGGGTAACTATGGCTACACCTTC. Amino acid sequence: CASSLAEWQGGGNYGYTF. This sequence joins TRBV5-1 and TRBJ1-2; a weak D match, TRBD1 (6 bases). Germline values: CDR1 SGHRS, CDR2 YFSETQ. This CDR3 spans 18 amino acids. V lost 0 bases and J lost 1, with 19 bases in between.

The chain employs TRBV5-1 and TRBJ2-5; D not resolved. V lost 4 bases and J lost 5, with 18 bases in between. CDR3 size: 15 residues. CDR1 and CDR2 from the germline V gene are SGHRS and YFSETQ. CDR3 residues: CASSPDLPRRETQYF. DNA of the CDR3: TGCGCCAGCAGCCCCGACTTACCCCGACGGGAGACCCAGTACTTC.

The chain recombines TRBV3-1 (or the pseudogene TRBV3-2) with TRBJ2-7; 8 bases agree with TRBD1. The CDR3 runs 14 residues. V lost 6 bases to trimming and J lost 3 bases; unmatched junction nucleotides: 7. CDR1 and CDR2 (germline): LGHDT, YNNKEL (reference sequence). The CDR3 nucleotides read TGTGCCAGCAGGTTCGGACAGGGTCACTACGAGCAGTACTTC. Its protein is CASRFGQGHYEQYF.

The rearrangement links TRBV5-1 to TRBJ2-5, with TRBD1 matching over 10 bases. Germline V lookup: CDR1 SGHRS, CDR2 YFSETQ. V gave up 0 bases and J gave up 7 bases; unmatched junction bases: 6. The CDR3 runs 15 residues. The CDR3 DNA sequence: TGCGCCAGCAGCTTGGCGGGGACAGGGGAGGTGACCCAGTACTTC. This encodes CASSLAGTGEVTQYF.

With respect to this clone: Distinct nucleotide sequences in the sample also encode this CDR3. The rearrangement joins TRBV2 to TRBJ2-3; weak D call: TRBD2 (5 bases). V lost 5 bases to trimming and J lost 0 bases, with 9 bases between them. Germline CDR1 reads SNHLY; CDR2 reads FYNNEI. There are 14 residues in the CDR3. The CDR3 sequence: CASSRTRSTDTQYF. CDR3 in DNA: TGTGCCAGCAGTCGGACTCGGAGCACAGATACGCAGTATTTT.

The V call is TRBV6-5, the J call TRBJ2-1, with 13 bases that match TRBD2. This CDR3 is built from 15 residues. V was pared by 2 bases and J by 8 bases, with 3 bases of the junction left unmatched. Germline assignment: CDR1 MNHEY and CDR2 SVGAGI. CDR3 nucleotides: TGTGCCAGCAGTTACGGACTAGCGGGAGTGGATGAGCAGTTCTTC. Protein product: CASSYGLAGVDEQFF.

The CDR3 here is CASSQRELQFF. The CDR3 bases are TGTGCCAGCAGTCAGCGGGAGCTGCAGTTCTTC. J is TRBJ2-1 and V is TRBV2, with 8 bases matching TRBD2. The CDR3 has 11 residues. Germline V gene sequence: CDR1 SNHLY, CDR2 FYNNEI. V dropped 5 bases and J dropped 12; count of bases not matched to a gene: 3.

V is TRBV4-1 and J is TRBJ1-1; D remains ambiguous. Germline V gives CDR1 MGHRA, CDR2 YSYEKL. The V end lost 2 bases, the J end lost 0 bases, and 13 bases lay between the germline ends. The CDR3 spans 16 residues. CDR3 amino acids: CASSQFSWTLNTEAFF. The CDR3 bases are TGCGCCAGCAGCCAATTTTCTTGGACTTTGAACACTGAAGCTTTCTTT.

This clone was found a few times. The chain recombines TRBV6-5 with TRBJ1-5; D not resolved. The CDR3 length is 14 residues. Trimming pared 6 bases from V and 5 bases from J, leaving 14 bases between. The germline V gene has CDR1 MNHEY and CDR2 SVGAGI. The chain's CDR3 is CASSSNSNHQPQHF. As DNA, the CDR3 is TGTGCCAGCAGCTCTAACAGCAATCATCAGCCCCAGCATTTT.

The chain has TRBV10-3 and TRBJ1-1; 8 positions match TRBD1. V shed 4 bases, J shed 6 bases, and the junction held 7 bases outside the gene matches. Looked up from germline, CDR1 is ENHRY and CDR2 is SYGVKD. This CDR3 is 14 amino acids long. The CDR3 protein is CAISGTGRLSEAFF. CDR3 DNA sequence: TGTGCCATCAGTGGGACAGGGAGATTATCTGAAGCTTTCTTT.

This chain joins TRBV4-1 and TRBJ2-7; tentative D call: TRBD2 (5 bases). The CDR3 has 14 residues. V was clipped by 4 bases and J by 3 bases, with 13 bases between them. Germline CDR1 is MGHRA and CDR2 is YSYEKL. The CDR3 loop is CASSPSGLDYEQYF. The CDR3 DNA sequence: TGCGCCAGCAGCCCCTCGGGGTTAGACTACGAGCAGTACTTC.